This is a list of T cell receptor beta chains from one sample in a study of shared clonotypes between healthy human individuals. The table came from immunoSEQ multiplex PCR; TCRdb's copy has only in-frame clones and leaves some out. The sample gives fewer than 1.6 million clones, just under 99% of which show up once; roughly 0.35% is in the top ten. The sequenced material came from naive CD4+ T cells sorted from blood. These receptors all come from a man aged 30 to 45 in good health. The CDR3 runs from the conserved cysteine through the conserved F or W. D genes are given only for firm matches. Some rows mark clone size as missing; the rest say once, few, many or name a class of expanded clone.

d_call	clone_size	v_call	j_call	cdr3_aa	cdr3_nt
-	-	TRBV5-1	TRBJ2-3	CASSWAARGPDTQYF	TGCGCCAGCAGCTGGGCAGCGAGGGGCCCAGATACGCAGTATTTT
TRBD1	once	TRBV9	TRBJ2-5	CASSLGTGGVGQETQYF	TGTGCCAGCAGCCTAGGGACAGGGGGCGTTGGGCAAGAGACCCAGTACTTC
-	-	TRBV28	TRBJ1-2	CASSLRSHSYGYTF	TGTGCCAGCAGTTTAAGGAGCCATTCCTATGGCTACACCTTC
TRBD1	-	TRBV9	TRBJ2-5	CASSAPRQGDETQYF	TGTGCCAGCAGCGCACCCCGACAGGGAGACGAGACCCAGTACTTC
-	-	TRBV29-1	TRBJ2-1	CSALGPLEQFF	TGCAGCGCCTTGGGCCCACTTGAGCAGTTCTTC
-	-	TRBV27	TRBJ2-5	CASSLGGTPETQYF	TGTGCCAGCAGTTTAGGTGGAACCCCGGAGACCCAGTACTTC
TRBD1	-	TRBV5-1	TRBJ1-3	CASSLETGTGNTIYF	TGCGCCAGCAGCTTGGAGACAGGGACTGGAAACACCATATATTTT
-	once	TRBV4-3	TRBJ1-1	CASSQEGGTEAFF	TGCGCCAGCAGCCAAGAGGGGGGCACTGAAGCTTTCTTT
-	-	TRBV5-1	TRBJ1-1	CASSLEGNTEAFF	TGCGCCAGCAGCTTGGAAGGGAACACTGAAGCTTTCTTT
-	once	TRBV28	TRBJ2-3	CASRRLVPRRTDTQYF	TGTGCCAGCAGGCGCCTTGTCCCAAGACGCACAGATACGCAGTATTTT
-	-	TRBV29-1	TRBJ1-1	CSGNRGVLLDTEAFF	TGCAGCGGCAATAGGGGGGTTCTGTTGGACACTGAAGCTTTCTTT
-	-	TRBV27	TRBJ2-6	CASSLAISSGANVLTF	TGTGCCAGCAGTTTAGCAATATCCTCTGGGGCCAACGTCCTGACTTTC
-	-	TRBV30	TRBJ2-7	CAWSGQVSSYEQYF	TGTGCCTGGAGTGGACAGGTATCCTCCTACGAGCAGTACTTC
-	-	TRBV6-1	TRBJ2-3	CASSGTTDTQYF	TGTGCCAGCAGTGGGACCACAGATACGCAGTATTTT
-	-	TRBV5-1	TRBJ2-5	CASSLGGGETQYF	TGCGCCAGCAGCTTGGGAGGTGGGGAGACCCAGTACTTC
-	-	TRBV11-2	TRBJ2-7	CASSLVGQFSYEQYF	TGTGCCAGCAGCTTAGTTGGACAGTTCTCCTACGAGCAGTACTTC
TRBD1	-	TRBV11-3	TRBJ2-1	CASSSSQPGQGFYNEQFF	TGTGCCAGCAGCTCCAGCCAGCCGGGACAGGGTTTCTACAATGAGCAGTTCTTC
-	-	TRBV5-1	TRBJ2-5	CASSLGNQETQYF	TGCGCCAGCAGCTTGGGGAACCAAGAGACCCAGTACTTC